This T cell receptor beta chain was sequenced during a study of T cells after posttransplantation cyclophosphamide. Study outcomes and limitations: TRB clonality was highly associated with recipient CMV seropositivity and reactivation.

TCRdb's table, derived via immunoSEQ multiplex PCR, lists solely in-frame clones and lacks some. The sample consists of fewer than 25,000 clones, roughly 90% of them appearing once. Losses at the gene ends were 0 bases for V and 5 bases for J; bases not matched to a gene: 7. CDR1 SGHNT and CDR2 YYREEE come from the germline V gene (reference sequence). CDR3 size: 15 residues. Control samples came 1 year after myeloablative marrow transplants with methotrexate plus calcineurin inhibitor. As for this clone: Its target is unknown.

This chain joins TRBV5-4 and TRBJ2-7; 8 bases map to TRBD2. Sequenced material: PBMCs, taken after an allogeneic stem cell transplant with a calcineurin inhibitor and methotrexate. The TCR was taken from a female patient aged 50-65 years who received an allogeneic stem cell transplant from an unrelated donor, was CMV-positive, and had chronic GVHD only. Some T cells may be transferred from the graft donor. The CDR3 coding sequence is TGTGCCAGCAGCTTGGTAGGCGGCGGGGGGAACGAGCAGTACTTC. Protein product: CASSLVGGGGNEQYF.